Included here is one T cell receptor beta chain sequence, with context. Its target is unknown. The sample comes from a study of identifying expanded T cells in peripheral blood. Healthy donors had no documented immune events, such as infections, while sampled. Overall study findings and caveats: Variance in clone template counts between approximately two-week samples significantly increased with total template count across all healthy donors. Differentially abundant clones: roughly 1.2 between replicates, around 16 at two to three weeks, 19 to 20 at four.

Measured with immunoSEQ multiplex PCR; TCRdb has only the in-frame clones, and not every one. In the table there are under 120,000 clones, roughly 89% of which are singletons. Sequences were obtained from blood. This receptor was taken from a person between 18 and 75 years old in good health.

The CDR3 DNA is TGTGCCAGCAGCTCCGACGGCGATCACGTCAGGGAGCAGTTCTTC. It is translated as CASSSDGDHVREQFF. V gene TRBV7-2 combines with J gene TRBJ2-1; no reliable D call. Trimming took off 4 bases at V and 10 bases at J, with 20 bases between the two ends. The CDR3 has 15 residues. Germline V lookup: CDR1 SGHTA, CDR2 FQGNSA.